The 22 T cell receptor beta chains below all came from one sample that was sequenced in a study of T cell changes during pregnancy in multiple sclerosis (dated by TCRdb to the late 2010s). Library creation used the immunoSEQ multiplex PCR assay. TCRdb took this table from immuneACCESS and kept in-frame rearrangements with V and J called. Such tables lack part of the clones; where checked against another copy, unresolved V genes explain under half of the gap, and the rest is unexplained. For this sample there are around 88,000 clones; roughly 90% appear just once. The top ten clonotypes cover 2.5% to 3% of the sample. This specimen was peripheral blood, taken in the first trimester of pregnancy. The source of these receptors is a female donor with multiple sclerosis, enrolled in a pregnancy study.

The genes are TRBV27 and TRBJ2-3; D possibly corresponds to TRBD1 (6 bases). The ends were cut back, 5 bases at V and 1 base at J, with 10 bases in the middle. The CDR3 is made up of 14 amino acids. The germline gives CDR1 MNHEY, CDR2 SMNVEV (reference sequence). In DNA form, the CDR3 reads TGTGCCAGCAGTCAAGGGGGTGGCACAGATACGCAGTATTTT. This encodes CASSQGGGTDTQYF.

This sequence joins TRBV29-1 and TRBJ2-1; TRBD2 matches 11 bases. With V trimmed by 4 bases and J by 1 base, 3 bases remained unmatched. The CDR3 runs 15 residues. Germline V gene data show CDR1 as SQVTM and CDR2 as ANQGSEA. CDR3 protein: CSVASGRRSYNEQFF. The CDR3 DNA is TGCAGCGTTGCTAGCGGGAGGAGGTCCTACAATGAGCAGTTCTTC.

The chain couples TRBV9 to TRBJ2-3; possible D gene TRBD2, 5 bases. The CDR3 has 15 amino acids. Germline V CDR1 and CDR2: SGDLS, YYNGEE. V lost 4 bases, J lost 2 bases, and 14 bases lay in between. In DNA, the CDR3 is TGTGCCAGCAGCCCCAGTTCGCGGGTCACAGATACGCAGTATTTT. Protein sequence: CASSPSSRVTDTQYF.

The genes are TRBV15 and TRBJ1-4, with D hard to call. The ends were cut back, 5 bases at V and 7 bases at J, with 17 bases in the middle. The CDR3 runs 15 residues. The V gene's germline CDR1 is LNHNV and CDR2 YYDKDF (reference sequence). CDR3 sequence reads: CATSPRPGVSEKLFF. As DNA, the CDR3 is TGTGCCACCAGCCCTCGGCCGGGAGTTAGTGAAAAACTGTTTTTT.

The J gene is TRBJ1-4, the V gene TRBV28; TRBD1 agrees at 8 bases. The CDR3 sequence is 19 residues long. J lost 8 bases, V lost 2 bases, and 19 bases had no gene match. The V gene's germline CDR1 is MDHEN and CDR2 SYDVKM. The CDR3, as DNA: TGTGCCAGCAGTTTAGAGTCTACAGGGGGAATCGAAGCTTGGGAAAAACTGTTTTTT. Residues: CASSLESTGGIEAWEKLFF.

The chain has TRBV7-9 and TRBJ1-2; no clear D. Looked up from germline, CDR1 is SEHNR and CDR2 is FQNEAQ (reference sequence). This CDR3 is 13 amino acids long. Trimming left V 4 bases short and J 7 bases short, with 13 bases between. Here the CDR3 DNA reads TGTGCCAGCAGCTCTATGCTAGAAGGTGGCTACACCTTC. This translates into CASSSMLEGGYTF.

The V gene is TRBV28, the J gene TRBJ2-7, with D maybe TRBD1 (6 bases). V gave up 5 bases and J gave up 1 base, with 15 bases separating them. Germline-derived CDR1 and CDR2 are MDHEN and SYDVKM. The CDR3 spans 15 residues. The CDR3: CASSQPGALSYEQYF. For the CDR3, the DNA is TGTGCCAGCAGTCAACCAGGGGCCCTGTCCTACGAGCAGTACTTC.

The CDR3 region has the DNA TGTGCCAGCAGCTTAGTGTGGTCTGGCAGGGGAGGAAACACCATATATTTT. Translation: CASSLVWSGRGGNTIYF. This chain uses TRBV7-2 with TRBJ1-3, with TRBD1 as a possible D gene (6 bases). Trimming cost V 1 base and J 4 bases, with 17 bases left between them. There are 17 residues in the CDR3. In germline, CDR1 is SGHTA, CDR2 FQGNSA. Based on the CDR3 plus reference TRBV7-2 and TRBJ1-3, the full variable domain is GAGVSQSPSNKVTEKGKDVELRCDPISGHTALYWYRQSLGQGLEFLIYFQGNSAPDKSGLPSDRFSAERTGGSVSTLTIQRTQQEDSAVYLCASSLVWSGRGGNTIYFGEGSWLTVV.

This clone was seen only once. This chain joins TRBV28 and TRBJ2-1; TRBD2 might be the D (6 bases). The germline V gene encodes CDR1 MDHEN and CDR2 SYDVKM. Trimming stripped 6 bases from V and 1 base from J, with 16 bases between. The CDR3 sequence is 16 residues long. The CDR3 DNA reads TGTGCCAGCAGCCCCACGACTAGTAAGTCCTACAATGAGCAGTTCTTC. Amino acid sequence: CASSPTTSKSYNEQFF.

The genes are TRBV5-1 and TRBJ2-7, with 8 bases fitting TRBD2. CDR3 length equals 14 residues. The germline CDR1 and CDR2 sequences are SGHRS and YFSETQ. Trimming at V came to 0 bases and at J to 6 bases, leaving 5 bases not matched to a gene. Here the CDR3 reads CASSLGAGTSEQYF. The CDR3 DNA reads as TGCGCCAGCAGCTTGGGAGCAGGGACTAGCGAGCAGTACTTC.

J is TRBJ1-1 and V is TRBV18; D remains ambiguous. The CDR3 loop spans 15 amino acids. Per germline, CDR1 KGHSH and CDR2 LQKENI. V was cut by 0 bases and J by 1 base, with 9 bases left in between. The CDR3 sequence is CASSPPRAANTEAFF. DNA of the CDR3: TGTGCCAGCTCACCACCGAGGGCGGCGAACACTGAAGCTTTCTTT.

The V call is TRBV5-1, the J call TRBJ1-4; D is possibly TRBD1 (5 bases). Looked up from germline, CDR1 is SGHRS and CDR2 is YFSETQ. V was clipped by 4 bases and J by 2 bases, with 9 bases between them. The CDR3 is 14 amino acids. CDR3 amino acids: CASSAGRTNEKLFF. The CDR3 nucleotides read TGCGCCAGCAGCGCGGGACGGACTAATGAAAAACTGTTTTTT.

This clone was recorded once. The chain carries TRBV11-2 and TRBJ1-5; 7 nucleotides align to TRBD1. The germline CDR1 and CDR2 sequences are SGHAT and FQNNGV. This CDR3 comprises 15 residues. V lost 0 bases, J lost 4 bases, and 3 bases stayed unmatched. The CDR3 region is CASSLDGTVNQPQHF. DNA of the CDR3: TGTGCCAGCAGCTTAGACGGGACAGTAAATCAGCCCCAGCATTTT.

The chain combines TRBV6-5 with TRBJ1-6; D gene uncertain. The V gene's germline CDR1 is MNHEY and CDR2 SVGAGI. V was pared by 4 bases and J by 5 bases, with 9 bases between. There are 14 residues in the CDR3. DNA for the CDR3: TGTGCCAGCAGTTTGACTGGTAATAATTCACCCCTCCACTTT. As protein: CASSLTGNNSPLHF.

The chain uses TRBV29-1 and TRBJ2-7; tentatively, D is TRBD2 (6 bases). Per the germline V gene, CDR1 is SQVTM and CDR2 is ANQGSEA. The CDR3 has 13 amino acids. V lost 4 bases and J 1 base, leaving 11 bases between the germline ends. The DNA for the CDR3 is TGCAGCGTTGTTGTAGCGGAATCCTACGAGCAGTACTTC. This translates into CSVVVAESYEQYF.

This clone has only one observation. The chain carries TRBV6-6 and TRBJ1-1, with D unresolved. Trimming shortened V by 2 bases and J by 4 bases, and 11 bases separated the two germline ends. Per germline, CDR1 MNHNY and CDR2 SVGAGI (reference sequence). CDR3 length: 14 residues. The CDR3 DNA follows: TGTGCCAGCAGTTACGATGGTAAGAGCACTGAAGCTTTCTTT. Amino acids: CASSYDGKSTEAFF.

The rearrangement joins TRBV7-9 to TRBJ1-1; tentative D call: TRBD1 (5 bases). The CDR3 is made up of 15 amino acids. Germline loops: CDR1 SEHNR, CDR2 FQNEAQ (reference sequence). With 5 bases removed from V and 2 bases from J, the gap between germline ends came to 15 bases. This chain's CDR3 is CASSEGDRLNTEAFF. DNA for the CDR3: TGTGCCAGCAGCGAAGGAGACAGACTCAACACTGAAGCTTTCTTT.

The CDR3 loop is CASSLSAGNNEQFF. The DNA of the CDR3 is TGCGCCAGCAGCTTGTCCGCAGGGAACAATGAGCAGTTCTTC. V is TRBV5-1 and J is TRBJ2-1; D might be TRBD1 (5 bases). With 1 base removed from V and 5 bases from J, the gap between germline ends came to 10 bases. This CDR3 comprises 14 residues. Germline V gene sequence: CDR1 SGHRS, CDR2 YFSETQ.

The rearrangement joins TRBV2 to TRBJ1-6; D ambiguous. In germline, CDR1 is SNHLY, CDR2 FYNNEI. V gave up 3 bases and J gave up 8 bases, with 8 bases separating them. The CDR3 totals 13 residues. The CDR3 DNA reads TGTGCCAGCAGTGATATCCGCGATTCACCCCTCCACTTT. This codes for CASSDIRDSPLHF.

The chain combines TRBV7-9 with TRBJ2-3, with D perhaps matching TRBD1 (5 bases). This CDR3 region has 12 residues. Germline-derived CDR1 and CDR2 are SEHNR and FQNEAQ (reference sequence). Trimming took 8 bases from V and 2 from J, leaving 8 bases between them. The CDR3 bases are TGTGCCAGCGGCAGGGACACAGATACGCAGTATTTT. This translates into CASGRDTDTQYF.

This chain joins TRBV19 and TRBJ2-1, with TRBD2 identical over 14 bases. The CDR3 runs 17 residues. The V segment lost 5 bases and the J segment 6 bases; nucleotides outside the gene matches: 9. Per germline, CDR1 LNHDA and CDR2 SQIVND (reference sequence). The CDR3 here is CASSVTGLAGGVNEQFF. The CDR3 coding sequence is TGTGCCAGTAGTGTAACCGGACTAGCGGGAGGTGTCAATGAGCAGTTCTTC.

The DNA for the CDR3 is TGCGCCAGCAGCCAAGATTTGGCAGCGGCTTCACCCCTCCACTTT. The encoded protein is CASSQDLAAASPLHF. V gene TRBV4-3 combines with J gene TRBJ1-6; D uncertain. Deletions cut 0 bases from V and 9 bases from J, with 12 bases between. The CDR3 contains 15 residues. Germline V gene data show CDR1 as LGHNA and CDR2 as YSLEER.